This T cell receptor (beta chain) was captured in a study of human T cells and chemical hapten exposure. Overall study context: Sensitization was performed using 2% DPC on a roughly 2 cm by roughly 2 cm upper inner arm skin site. Findings of the study overall: Counts of expanded TCRs at PT1 were positively correlated with patch test score.

With respect to this clonotype: Antigen: not known.

The time point denotes: patch test 3, about 24 weeks after DPC sensitization. Treatment noted: therapeutic diphenylcyclopropenone sensitization with weekly scalp DPC. Unique molecular identifiers were linked by the library to individual cDNA molecules. Methods used by the authors: Samples had a median of 95,638 TCRs, ranging roughly 23,224 to 690,600. MiXCR was run by TCRdb on the RACE reads, yielding one entry per CDR3 protein. The V and J calls, along with clone size, are taken from TCRdb and not from the paper's own processing. The data contain 99,000 or so distinct CDR3 sequences, less than 40% of them seen just once; the ten biggest clones take up roughly 2.5%. The CDR3 has 9 residues. Germline V gene lookup returns CDR1 MDHEN and CDR2 SYDVKM. V was pared by 6 bases and J by 8 bases, with 4 bases between.

The TCR sequence derives from a man aged 40-49 years with alopecia areata. Some clones in this sample may be carry-over from other donors' samples. The V gene is TRBV28, the J gene TRBJ1-2; no firm D call. Sequenced material: whole blood, taken in connection with sensitization to the hapten diphenylcyclopropenone (DPC). CDR3 loop: CASSWGYTF. The CDR3, as DNA: TGTGCCAGCAGCTGGGGCTACACCTTC.